This TCR beta chain was captured by sequencing in a study of blood T cell repertoires in COVID-19. Study summary: Sample material is recorded as cDNA or gDNA derived from T cells, B-cell-depleted T cells, or PBMCs.

The table came from immunoSEQ multiplex PCR; TCRdb's copy has only in-frame clones and leaves some out. The sample yields more than 150,000 clones, around 80% seen once. This clone was seen a few times. The sample comprised peripheral blood. The clonotype was recovered from a woman of 80 years or more with active or convalescent COVID-19.

In DNA form, the CDR3 reads TGCGCCAGCAGCTTGTCAACGGTTTCTGGGGCCAACGTCCTGACTTTC. This sequence encodes CASSLSTVSGANVLTF. The J gene is TRBJ2-6, the V gene TRBV5-1; D remains unclear. Germline lookup yields CDR1 SGHRS and CDR2 YFSETQ. The CDR3 is made up of 16 amino acids. V was shortened by 1 base and J by 1 base, with 9 bases between the two germline ends.